What follows are 18 T cell receptor beta chains derived from one specimen sequenced in a study of T cells in Graves' hyperthyroidism and ophthalmopathy. RNA transcripts yielded amplified TCR beta CDR3 regions. HTBI primers drove first-round RT-PCR of the TCR CDR3. Each CDR3 protein gets one entry after TCRdb re-called the multiplex PCR reads with MiXCR. This sample yields roughly 110,000 distinct CDR3 sequences, of which about 17% are seen a single time; about 44% belongs to the top ten. The sample comprised blood. These receptors came from a woman aged 45-65 years with Graves' hyperthyroidism.

The sample holds many counts of this clonotype. This sequence joins TRBV7-8 and TRBJ1-1; D is undetermined. The CDR3 length is 13 residues. Germline CDR1 reads SGHVS; CDR2 reads FQNEAQ. V dropped 0 bases and J dropped 1 base, with 3 bases sitting between them. CDR3 nucleotide sequence: TGTGCCAGCAGCTTAGCCAGGAACACTGAAGCTTTCTTT. Its translation: CASSLARNTEAFF. Full variable domain (rest looked up from reference TRBV7-8 and TRBJ1-1): GAGVSQSPRYKVAKRGQDVALRCDPISGHVSLFWYQQALGQGPEFLTYFQNEAQLDKSGLPSDRFFAERPEGSVSTLKIQRTQQEDSAVYLCASSLARNTEAFFGQGTRLTVV.

This clonotype was counted at least ten times. The chain has TRBV6-1 and TRBJ1-1; the D gene is possibly TRBD1 (5 bases). Looked up from germline, CDR1 is MNHNS and CDR2 is SASEGT. This CDR3 region has 14 residues. Between the trimmed V and J ends, which lost 4 bases and 5 bases, there was a span of 14 bases. CDR3 residues: CASSARGGGTEAFF. CDR3 sequence (DNA): TGTGCCAGCAGTGCCCGAGGTGGGGGGACTGAAGCTTTCTTT.

This rearrangement joins TRBV4-1 to TRBJ2-5; no definite D call. The CDR3 contains 14 residues. V was pared by 1 base and J by 5 bases, with 11 bases between. CDR1 MGHRA and CDR2 YSYEKL come from the germline V gene. Here the CDR3 reads CASSQGVVVETQYF. The DNA for the CDR3 is TGCGCCAGCAGCCAAGGAGTGGTGGTGGAGACCCAGTACTTC.

The chain couples TRBV20-1 to TRBJ2-7; 11 positions agree with TRBD2. J gave up 3 bases and V 6 bases, and 10 bases lay outside the gene matches. The CDR3 has 15 amino acids. Germline V gene lookup returns CDR1 DFQATT and CDR2 SNEGSKA (reference sequence). DNA of the CDR3: TGCAGTGCCCCCGGGACCGGGACTAGCGGCTACGAGCAGTACGTC. It codes for CSAPGTGTSGYEQYV.

This clonotype was counted at least ten times. The rearrangement uses TRBV6-1 and TRBJ2-1; no definite D call. The CDR3 totals 17 residues. The V gene's germline CDR1 is MNHNS and CDR2 SASEGT. Between the trimmed V and J ends, which lost 2 bases and 3 bases, there was a span of 17 bases. CDR3 loop: CASSETRRQIIYNEQFF. CDR3 coding DNA: TGTGCCAGCAGTGAAACGAGGCGGCAGATTATCTACAATGAGCAGTTCTTC.

There are a few counts of this clonotype. V and J are TRBV18 and TRBJ2-7; 7 nucleotides match TRBD2. V shed 2 bases and J 4 bases; nucleotides not matched to a gene: 8. This CDR3 is built from 15 residues. Per the germline V gene, CDR1 is KGHSH and CDR2 is LQKENI. For the CDR3, the DNA is TGTGCCAGCTCACCATCATCTAGCGGACCATACGAGCAGTACTTC. Translating gives CASSPSSSGPYEQYF.

The rearrangement links TRBV11-2 to TRBJ2-2, with 14 nucleotides matching TRBD2. The CDR3 consists of 18 residues. Germline CDR1 SGHAT, CDR2 FQNNGV. V lost 3 bases to trimming and J lost 3 bases; unmatched junction nucleotides: 6. DNA for the CDR3: TGTGCCAGCAGCTTCGGGACTAGCGGGAGAGGGGACACCGGGGAGCTGTTTTTT. Its translation: CASSFGTSGRGDTGELFF.

This clonotype appeared many times. The chain links TRBV2 to TRBJ1-1; D possibly corresponds to TRBD1 (6 bases). Looked up from germline, CDR1 is SNHLY and CDR2 is FYNNEI. This CDR3 contains 13 residues. Trimming shortened V by 6 bases and J by 9 bases, and 17 bases separated the two germline ends. In nucleotides, the CDR3 is TGTGCCAGCAGCAATGGACAGACCCCTCAAGCTTTCTTT. It specifies CASSNGQTPQAFF.

This clonotype was observed many times. The chain links TRBV28 to TRBJ2-2, with 9 bases that match TRBD1. Germline CDR1 MDHEN, CDR2 SYDVKM. V was pared by 6 bases and J by 7 bases, with 3 bases of the junction left unmatched. The CDR3 extends over 13 amino acids. The CDR3 protein is CASRQGANGELFF. The CDR3 DNA is TGTGCCAGCAGACAGGGGGCGAACGGGGAGCTGTTTTTT. The full variable domain, in which reference TRBV28 and TRBJ2-2 provide the parts outside the CDR3, is DVKVTQSSRYLVKRTGEKVFLECVQDMDHENMFWYRQDPGLGLRLIYFSYDVKMKEKGDIPEGYSVSREKKERFSLILESASTNQTSMYLCASRQGANGELFFGEGSRLTVL.

This clonotype was counted many times. The V and J genes are TRBV28 and TRBJ2-7; D is perhaps TRBD2 (6 bases). The V and J ends lost 1 base and 2 bases respectively, with 12 bases between them. The CDR3 sequence is 15 residues long. The germline V gene has CDR1 MDHEN and CDR2 SYDVKM. The CDR3 DNA is TGTGCCAGCAGTTTATCGGGCGGGACCCCCTACGAGCAGTACTTC. Translating it yields CASSLSGGTPYEQYF. Drawing the rest from reference TRBV28 and TRBJ2-7, the complete variable domain is DVKVTQSSRYLVKRTGEKVFLECVQDMDHENMFWYRQDPGLGLRLIYFSYDVKMKEKGDIPEGYSVSREKKERFSLILESASTNQTSMYLCASSLSGGTPYEQYFGPGTRLTVT.

In this sample, this clonotype turned up a few times. The V and J genes are TRBV29-1 and TRBJ1-2; 8 bases are shared with TRBD1. The CDR3 runs 15 residues. In germline, CDR1 is SQVTM, CDR2 ANQGSEA. With 1 base clipped from V and 4 bases from J, the junction kept 8 bases outside the gene matches. Here the CDR3 DNA reads TGCAGCGTTGAAGGGACAGGGAGTATGAGCTATGGCTACACCTTC. This sequence encodes CSVEGTGSMSYGYTF.

This clonotype was recorded many times. This chain links TRBV19 with TRBJ1-5; D not resolved. Germline CDR1 LNHDA, CDR2 SQIVND (reference sequence). This CDR3 spans 17 amino acids. V dropped 1 base and J dropped 3 bases, with 16 bases sitting between them. The CDR3, as DNA: TGTGCCAGTAGTATAGGCGGGCATAAAAAACTCAATCAGCCCCAGCATTTT. It specifies CASSIGGHKKLNQPQHF.

The table lists this clonotype with many counts. The chain links TRBV28 to TRBJ2-2, with 13 bases that match TRBD2. Per the germline V gene, CDR1 is MDHEN and CDR2 is SYDVKM. The junction had 9 bases not matched to a gene; V was cut back by 5 bases and J by 6 bases. CDR3 length: 17 amino acids. CDR3 sequence reads: CASSVPGLAGKPGELFF. CDR3 nucleotides: TGTGCCAGCAGTGTACCGGGACTAGCGGGAAAGCCCGGGGAGCTGTTTTTT.

This clonotype has ten or more counts. V usage is TRBV5-1 and J usage is TRBJ1-1; D remains ambiguous. Germline CDR1 is SGHRS and CDR2 is YFSETQ. Trimming removed 5 bases from V and 0 bases from J, with 17 bases in between. This CDR3 is 16 amino acids long. CDR3 sequence reads: CASSQRRTSMNTEAFF. Here the CDR3 DNA reads TGCGCCAGCAGTCAACGGAGGACGAGCATGAACACTGAAGCTTTCTTT.

This clonotype came up many times. The chain joins TRBV9 to TRBJ2-3; D is possibly TRBD2 (6 bases). The CDR3 spans 16 residues. Germline lookup yields CDR1 SGDLS and CDR2 YYNGEE. Trimming left V 0 bases short and J 0 bases short, with 11 bases between. The CDR3 nucleotides read TGTGCCAGCAGCGTAGGAACGGGAGCTAGCACAGATACGCAGTATTTT. Amino acid sequence: CASSVGTGASTDTQYF.

This clonotype has at least ten counts. The chain joins TRBV2 to TRBJ1-2, with 8 bases aligning to TRBD1. The ends lost 6 bases at V and 3 bases at J; junction bases unmatched: 3. From germline, CDR1 is SNHLY and CDR2 FYNNEI. The CDR3 loop spans 13 amino acids. This CDR3 is CASSAGGDYGYTF. The CDR3 bases are TGTGCCAGCAGCGCAGGGGGCGACTATGGCTACACCTTC. The full variable domain, with the rest looked up from reference TRBV2 and TRBJ1-2, is EPEVTQTPSHQVTQMGQEVILRCVPISNHLYFYWYRQILGQKVEFLVSFYNNEISEKSEIFDDQFSVERPDGSNFTLKIRSTKLEDSAMYFCASSAGGDYGYTFGSGTRLTVV.

This clonotype was recorded a few times. The chain combines TRBV19 with TRBJ1-5, with D uncertain. The CDR3 extends over 13 amino acids. Per the germline V gene, CDR1 is LNHDA and CDR2 is SQIVND (reference sequence). Trimming left V 5 bases short and J 5 bases short, with 10 bases between. CDR3 loop: CASSPQSHQPQHF. CDR3 DNA sequence: TGTGCCAGTAGTCCCCAATCCCATCAGCCCCAGCATTTT. The full variable domain, completed using reference TRBV19 and TRBJ1-5, is DGGITQSPKYLFRKEGQNVTLSCEQNLNHDAMYWYRQDPGQGLRLIYYSQIVNDFQKGDIAEGYSVSREKKESFPLTVTSAQKNPTAFYLCASSPQSHQPQHFGDGTRLSIL.

CDR3: CASSESFGNTIYF. The CDR3 DNA is TGTGCCAGCAGTGAATCGTTCGGAAACACCATATATTTT. The chain combines TRBV6-1 with TRBJ1-3; D ambiguous. The length of the CDR3 is 13 residues. Germline values: CDR1 MNHNS, CDR2 SASEGT. V lost 2 bases to trimming and J lost 4 bases, with 6 bases between them.